This is a list of T cell receptor beta chains from one sample in a study of blood T cell repertoires in COVID-19. Here immunoSEQ multiplex PCR was the method, and the copy in TCRdb shows in-frame clones only, minus some. The profile shows around 250,000 clones, 70% to 90% of them singletons. Sequencing used PBMCs or T cells enriched from blood (not recorded which). Receptors originate from a woman aged 50 to 65 who had been exposed to COVID-19. Both conserved end residues are part of each CDR3. D genes are given only for firm matches. Clone size is not always given. Where it is, it says once, few, many or a class for expanded clones.

size	V	D	J	length	CDR3	DNA
.	TRBV19	TRBD1	TRBJ1-5	17	CASSIDRGVYSNQPQHF	TGTGCCAGTAGTATTGACAGGGGGGTTTATAGCAATCAGCCCCAGCATTTT
.	TRBV27	.	TRBJ1-4	16	CASSLSRGIGNEKLFF	TGTGCCAGCAGTTTATCTAGGGGGATCGGTAATGAAAAACTGTTTTTT
.	TRBV28	.	TRBJ2-7	13	CASREQDGYEQYF	TGTGCCAGCAGAGAACAGGACGGCTACGAGCAGTACTTC
once	TRBV10-3	TRBD1	TRBJ2-7	15	CAISAGQVSSYEQYF	TGTGCCATCAGTGCTGGACAGGTCAGCTCCTACGAGCAGTACTTC
.	TRBV3-1/TRBV3-2	TRBD2	TRBJ2-1	14	CASKPSGGAYEQFF	TGTGCCAGCAAGCCTAGCGGGGGGGCCTATGAGCAGTTCTTC
few	TRBV5-1	TRBD1	TRBJ2-2	16	CASSLSGQGSTGELFF	TGCGCCAGCAGCTTGTCGGGACAGGGGTCCACCGGGGAGCTGTTTTTT
.	TRBV5-6	.	TRBJ1-6	15	CASSVPGQYNSPLHF	TGTGCCAGCAGCGTGCCTGGACAGTATAATTCACCCCTCCACTTT
once	TRBV7-8	TRBD1	TRBJ1-2	15	CASSPSDGTGGGYTF	TGTGCCAGCAGCCCTTCGGACGGGACAGGGGGTGGCTACACCTTC
.	TRBV11-2	TRBD2	TRBJ2-3	15	CASTSTSGGTDTQYF	TGTGCCAGCACCTCGACTAGCGGGGGCACAGATACGCAGTATTTT
.	TRBV10-1	.	TRBJ2-1	15	CASSSPGMRADEQFF	TGCGCCAGCAGCTCGCCGGGGATGAGGGCCGATGAGCAGTTCTTC
once	TRBV9	TRBD1	TRBJ1-1	14	CASTPRDREPEAFF	TGTGCCAGCACCCCGCGGGACAGGGAACCTGAAGCTTTCTTT
.	TRBV18	.	TRBJ1-1	13	CASSPWTEREAFF	TGTGCCAGCTCACCTTGGACAGAGAGGGAAGCTTTCTTT
.	TRBV27	TRBD1	TRBJ1-1	15	CASSLWTGWGTEAFF	TGTGCCAGCAGTTTATGGACAGGGTGGGGGACTGAAGCTTTCTTT
.	TRBV15	TRBD2	TRBJ2-5	15	CATSRVLAVQETQYF	TGTGCCACCAGCAGAGTACTAGCGGTGCAAGAGACCCAGTACTTC
.	TRBV19	.	TRBJ2-5	15	CASSIGGGSGETQYF	TGTGCCAGTAGTATAGGCGGGGGCTCAGGAGAGACCCAGTACTTC
.	TRBV7-9	TRBD2	TRBJ2-3	14	CASSFGLDSDTQYF	TGTGCCAGCAGTTTTGGACTAGACTCAGATACGCAGTATTTT
.	TRBV7-8	TRBD1	TRBJ2-7	13	CASSYRGKDEQYF	TGTGCCAGCAGCTACAGGGGGAAGGACGAGCAGTACTTC
.	TRBV11-1	.	TRBJ1-1	16	CASSLKGPGGNTEAFF	TGTGCCAGCAGCCTCAAAGGTCCCGGGGGAAATACTGAAGCTTTCTTT
.	TRBV7-9	.	TRBJ2-3	14	CASSLRGRQDTQYF	TGTGCCAGCAGCTTAAGAGGGCGCCAAGATACGCAGTATTTT
.	TRBV18	.	TRBJ1-1	13	CASSDDLSTEAFF	TGTGCCAGCTCAGATGATCTAAGCACTGAAGCTTTCTTT
.	TRBV27	.	TRBJ1-1	16	CASSFLYPNMNTEAFF	TGTGCCAGCAGTTTCTTATATCCGAACATGAACACTGAAGCTTTCTTT
.	TRBV20-1	.	TRBJ2-7	13	CSASFRGPYEQYF	TGCAGTGCTAGTTTCCGGGGTCCCTACGAGCAGTACTTC
.	TRBV6-4	.	TRBJ2-1	12	CATATKYNEQFF	TGTGCCACAGCGACTAAGTACAATGAGCAGTTCTTC
.	TRBV15	.	TRBJ2-1	15	CATSREVQGHNEQFF	TGTGCCACCAGCAGAGAGGTCCAGGGCCACAATGAGCAGTTCTTC
.	TRBV5-1	.	TRBJ1-2	14	CASTSGGPLEGYTF	TGCGCCAGCACTTCCGGGGGACCCTTGGAAGGCTACACCTTC
few	TRBV6-2/TRBV6-3	.	TRBJ2-7	15	CASSSPGGGSYEQYF	TGTGCCAGCAGTTCCCCCGGTGGAGGCTCCTACGAGCAGTACTTC
.	TRBV5-5	TRBD1	TRBJ2-7	14	CASSRARTGYEQYF	TGTGCCAGCAGCAGGGCAAGGACAGGCTACGAGCAGTACTTC
.	TRBV2	.	TRBJ2-7	15	CASSEEGKDTYEQYF	TGTGCCAGCAGTGAGGAAGGAAAGGACACCTACGAGCAGTACTTC
.	TRBV18	TRBD2	TRBJ2-7	21	CASSPLGTSSSGGPKTYEQYF	TGTGCCAGCTCACCTCTGGGCACGTCGTCTAGCGGGGGCCCAAAAACCTACGAGCAGTACTTC
.	TRBV7-9	TRBD1	TRBJ2-5	18	CASSLALSDRGLGETQYF	TGTGCCAGCAGCTTAGCGCTGTCGGACAGGGGGCTCGGGGAGACCCAGTACTTC
.	TRBV6-5	TRBD1	TRBJ1-1	15	CASRSTGGGNTEAFF	TGTGCCAGCAGGAGTACAGGGGGCGGCAACACTGAAGCTTTCTTT
few	TRBV7-8	.	TRBJ2-1	13	CASTLRGLNEQFF	TGTGCCAGCACTTTAAGGGGATTGAATGAGCAGTTCTTC
.	TRBV12-5	TRBD1	TRBJ2-7	13	CASGTGTDYEQYF	TGTGCTAGTGGAACCGGGACAGACTACGAGCAGTACTTC
.	TRBV27	.	TRBJ1-5	16	CASSFRAGISNQPQHF	TGTGCCAGCAGTTTTCGGGCAGGGATTAGCAATCAGCCCCAGCATTTT
.	TRBV11-2	.	TRBJ1-1	12	CASRGLNLEAFF	TGTGCCAGCAGGGGGCTTAACCTTGAAGCTTTCTTT
.	TRBV7-2	TRBD2	TRBJ2-2	15	CASTQRGGVTGELFF	TGTGCCAGCACCCAACGGGGGGGGGTCACCGGGGAGCTGTTTTTT
.	TRBV6-5	TRBD2	TRBJ2-5	14	CASVGRGMRQTQYF	TGTGCCAGCGTGGGGCGGGGGATGAGGCAGACCCAGTACTTC
.	TRBV29-1	TRBD2	TRBJ2-1	16	CSVTPSGGASYNEQFF	TGCAGCGTTACCCCTAGCGGGGGGGCCTCATACAATGAGCAGTTCTTC
.	TRBV7-9	.	TRBJ1-4	12	CASSLREEKLFF	TGTGCCAGCAGCCTTCGGGAGGAAAAACTGTTTTTT
.	TRBV6-5	TRBD2	TRBJ2-5	15	CASTGVDGGGETQYF	TGTGCCAGCACCGGGGTGGACGGGGGGGGAGAGACCCAGTACTTC
once	TRBV5-1	TRBD1	TRBJ2-3	13	CASRGQATDTQYF	TGCGCCAGTCGGGGACAGGCTACCGATACGCAGTATTTT
.	TRBV7-8	.	TRBJ1-5	14	CASSLDGVNQPQHF	TGTGCCAGCAGCTTAGACGGTGTGAATCAGCCCCAGCATTTT
.	TRBV27	TRBD1	TRBJ2-7	13	CASSRTGSYEQYF	TGTGCCAGCAGTAGGACAGGGTCCTACGAGCAGTACTTC
.	TRBV10-1	.	TRBJ2-3	14	CASSDGLGTDTQYF	TGCGCCAGCAGTGATGGACTCGGCACAGATACGCAGTATTTT
.	TRBV5-6	.	TRBJ1-1	13	CASSLQGAPEAFF	TGTGCCAGCAGCTTGCAAGGGGCCCCTGAAGCTTTCTTT
.	TRBV7-2	TRBD2	TRBJ2-7	14	CASSFDRGAYEQYF	TGTGCCAGCAGCTTCGACCGGGGGGCCTACGAGCAGTACTTC
.	TRBV19	.	TRBJ1-5	16	CASSIRGGGGNQPQHF	TGTGCCAGTAGTATACGGGGTGGAGGGGGCAATCAGCCCCAGCATTTT
.	TRBV3-1/TRBV3-2	.	TRBJ1-1	13	CASSQDGNTEAFF	TGTGCCAGCAGCCAAGACGGGAACACTGAAGCTTTCTTT
.	TRBV6-2/TRBV6-3	TRBD2	TRBJ2-1	14	CASSYGGGYNEQFF	TGTGCCAGCAGTTACGGGGGGGGGTACAATGAGCAGTTCTTC
.	TRBV5-1	.	TRBJ1-1	13	CASSFGGPTEAFF	TGCGCCAGCAGCTTCGGGGGGCCCACTGAAGCTTTCTTT
.	TRBV10-3	TRBD2	TRBJ2-2	15	CAISDLAGRAGELFF	TGTGCCATCAGTGATCTAGCGGGGAGGGCCGGGGAGCTGTTTTTT
once	TRBV5-1	.	TRBJ1-2	15	CASSLETGGGYGYTF	TGCGCCAGCAGCTTGGAAACGGGGGGCGGCTATGGCTACACCTTC
once	TRBV6-2/TRBV6-3	TRBD2	TRBJ2-3	15	CASSYAGGPGDTQYF	TGTGCCAGCAGTTACGCGGGGGGGCCAGGAGATACGCAGTATTTT
.	TRBV5-4	TRBD1	TRBJ2-1	17	CASSLPLRQGAGNEQFF	TGTGCCAGCAGCTTGCCCCTCCGACAGGGGGCAGGGAATGAGCAGTTCTTC
.	TRBV2	.	TRBJ1-5	16	CASSAGAYGWGQPQHF	TGTGCCAGCAGTGCAGGGGCGTACGGTTGGGGTCAGCCCCAGCATTTT